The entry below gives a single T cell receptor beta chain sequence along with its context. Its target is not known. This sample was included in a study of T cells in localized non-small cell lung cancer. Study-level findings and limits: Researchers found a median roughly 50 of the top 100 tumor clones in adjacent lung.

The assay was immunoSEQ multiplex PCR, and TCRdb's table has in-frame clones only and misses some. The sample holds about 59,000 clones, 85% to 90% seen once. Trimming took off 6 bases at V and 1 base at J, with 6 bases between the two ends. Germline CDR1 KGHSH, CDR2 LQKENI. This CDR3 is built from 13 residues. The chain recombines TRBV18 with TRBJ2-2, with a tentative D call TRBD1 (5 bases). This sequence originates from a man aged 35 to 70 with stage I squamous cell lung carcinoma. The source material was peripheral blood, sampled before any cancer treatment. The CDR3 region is CASSTENTGELFF. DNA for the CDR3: TGTGCCAGCTCGACAGAGAACACCGGGGAGCTGTTTTTT.